These T cell receptor beta chains were read from a single sample in a study of shared clonotypes between healthy human individuals. Generated by immunoSEQ multiplex PCR, the TCRdb table keeps only in-frame clones and is missing some. The profile covers some 510,000 clones, with more than 65% appearing a single time and 13% taken by the ten largest. What was sequenced was PBMCs. Source of these receptors: a woman aged 40 to 49 in good health. Some clones in this sample may be carry-over from other donors' samples. Both conserved end residues are trimmed from each CDR3.

j_call,cdr3_length,v_call,cdr3_aa
TRBJ1-4,14,TRBV6-5,ASSYSVGATNEKLF
TRBJ2-5,12,TRBV29-1,SATRSLSGETQY
TRBJ2-3,14,TRBV28,ASSPGTSGQRATGY
TRBJ1-4,14,TRBV5-6,ASSLEADRGDEKLF
TRBJ2-4,13,TRBV11-2,ASSPAGGLRGIQY
TRBJ2-7,13,TRBV5-4,ASSLGLAGPYEQY
TRBJ2-7,13,TRBV6-6,ASSYPVGTTDEQY
TRBJ1-1,12,TRBV30,AWSNRGRNTEAF
TRBJ2-7,16,TRBV4-1,ASSQDRTGEGISYEQY
TRBJ1-6,11,TRBV7-3,ASSFAEGSPLH
TRBJ2-7,12,TRBV5-1,ASSPGQGAYEQY
TRBJ1-1,9,TRBV19,ASSKRTEAF
TRBJ1-2,13,TRBV27,ASRPNRVTYYGYT
TRBJ1-1,11,TRBV28,ASSTQGANGAF
TRBJ1-5,12,TRBV15,ATSWAYSNQPQH
TRBJ1-1,12,TRBV5-6,ASSLRTYGTEAF
TRBJ2-2,10,TRBV7-9,ASSRGLGELF
TRBJ1-1,12,TRBV10-3,AISQGQVNTEAF
TRBJ2-1,12,TRBV12-5,ASGSGTSGAGQF
TRBJ2-1,11,TRBV7-9,ASSLGAYNEQF
TRBJ2-1,13,TRBV5-6,ASSAGTGVYNEQF
TRBJ2-2,13,TRBV7-3,ASSSSSGSTGELF
TRBJ2-2,14,TRBV18,ASSPPRTGKTGELF
TRBJ2-1,15,TRBV5-1,ASSSRLAGARYNEQF